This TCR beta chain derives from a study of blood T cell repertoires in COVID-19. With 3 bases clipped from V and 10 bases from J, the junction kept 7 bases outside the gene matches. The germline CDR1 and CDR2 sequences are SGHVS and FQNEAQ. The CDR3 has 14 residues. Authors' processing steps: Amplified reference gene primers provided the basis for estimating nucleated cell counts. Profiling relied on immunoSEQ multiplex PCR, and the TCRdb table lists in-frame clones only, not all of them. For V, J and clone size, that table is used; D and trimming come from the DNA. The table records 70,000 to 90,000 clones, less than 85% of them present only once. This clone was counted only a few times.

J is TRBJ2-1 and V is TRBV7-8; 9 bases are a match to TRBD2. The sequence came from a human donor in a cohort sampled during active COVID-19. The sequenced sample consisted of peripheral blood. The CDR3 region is CASSFFLAGGEQFF. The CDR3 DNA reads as TGTGCCAGCAGCTTTTTTTTGGCGGGGGGGGAGCAGTTCTTC.